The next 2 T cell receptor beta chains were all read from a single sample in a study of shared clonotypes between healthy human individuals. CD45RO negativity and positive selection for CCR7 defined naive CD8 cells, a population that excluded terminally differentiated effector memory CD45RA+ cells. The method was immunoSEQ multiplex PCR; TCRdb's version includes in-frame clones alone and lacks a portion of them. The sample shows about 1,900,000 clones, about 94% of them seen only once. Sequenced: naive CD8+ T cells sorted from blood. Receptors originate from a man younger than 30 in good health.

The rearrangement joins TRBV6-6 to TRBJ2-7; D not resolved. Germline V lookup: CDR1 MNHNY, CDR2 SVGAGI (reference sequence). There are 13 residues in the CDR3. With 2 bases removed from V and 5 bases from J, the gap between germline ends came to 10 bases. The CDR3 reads CASSYGGSHEQYF. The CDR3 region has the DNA TGTGCCAGCAGTTACGGTGGTTCTCACGAGCAGTACTTC.

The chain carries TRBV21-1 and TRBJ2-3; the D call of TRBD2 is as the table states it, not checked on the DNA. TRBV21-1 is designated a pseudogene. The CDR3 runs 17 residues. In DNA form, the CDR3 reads TGTGCCAGCAGCATAAAGGAGCGGGAAATCATCCTTGTTACGCAGTATTTT. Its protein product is CASSIKEREIILVTQYF.